This T cell receptor (beta chain) was found in a study of blood T cell repertoires in COVID-19. CDR3 length: 12 residues. V lost 2 bases and J lost 8, with 6 bases in between. CDR1 is SEHNR, CDR2 FQNEAQ, per germline (reference sequence). Assay used: immunoSEQ multiplex PCR; TCRdb lists only in-frame clones, some missing. The sample shows 150,000 to 160,000 clones, approximately 92% of them seen only once. The TCR was taken from a woman aged 40 to 50 with acute or convalescent COVID-19. The chain employs TRBV7-9 and TRBJ1-4; no reliable D call. Sequencing used peripheral blood. In DNA form, the CDR3 reads TGTGCCAGCAGCTTAAACAAGGAAAAACTGTTTTTT. This sequence encodes CASSLNKEKLFF.